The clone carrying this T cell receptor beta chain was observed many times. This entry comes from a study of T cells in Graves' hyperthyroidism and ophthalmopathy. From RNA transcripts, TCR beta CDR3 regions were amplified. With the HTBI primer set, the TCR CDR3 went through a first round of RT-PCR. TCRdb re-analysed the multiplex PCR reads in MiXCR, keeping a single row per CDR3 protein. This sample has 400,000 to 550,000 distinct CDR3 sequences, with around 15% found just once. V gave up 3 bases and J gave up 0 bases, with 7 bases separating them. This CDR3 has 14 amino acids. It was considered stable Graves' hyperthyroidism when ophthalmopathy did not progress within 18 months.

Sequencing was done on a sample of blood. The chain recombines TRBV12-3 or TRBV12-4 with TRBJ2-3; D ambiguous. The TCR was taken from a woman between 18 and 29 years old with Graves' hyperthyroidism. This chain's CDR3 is CASSFAQSTDTQYF. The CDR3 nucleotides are TGTGCCAGCAGTTTTGCCCAGAGCACAGATACGCAGTATTTT.